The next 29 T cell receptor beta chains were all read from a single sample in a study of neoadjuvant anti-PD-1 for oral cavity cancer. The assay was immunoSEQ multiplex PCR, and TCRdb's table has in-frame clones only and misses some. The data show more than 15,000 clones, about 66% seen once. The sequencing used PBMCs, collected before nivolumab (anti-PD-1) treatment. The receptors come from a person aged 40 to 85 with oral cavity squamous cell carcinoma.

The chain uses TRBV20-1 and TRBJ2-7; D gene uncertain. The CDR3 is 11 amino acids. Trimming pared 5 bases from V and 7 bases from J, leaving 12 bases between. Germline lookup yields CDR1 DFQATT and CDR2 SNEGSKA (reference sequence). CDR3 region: CSALSPWEQYF. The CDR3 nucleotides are TGCAGTGCTTTGTCCCCTTGGGAGCAGTACTTC.

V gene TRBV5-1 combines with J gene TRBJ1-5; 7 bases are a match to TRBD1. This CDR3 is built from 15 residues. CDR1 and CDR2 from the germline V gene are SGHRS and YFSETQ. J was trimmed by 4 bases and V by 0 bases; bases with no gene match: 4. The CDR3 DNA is TGCGCCAGCAGCTTGGGGGACAGCGGGAATCAGCCCCAGCATTTT. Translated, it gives CASSLGDSGNQPQHF.

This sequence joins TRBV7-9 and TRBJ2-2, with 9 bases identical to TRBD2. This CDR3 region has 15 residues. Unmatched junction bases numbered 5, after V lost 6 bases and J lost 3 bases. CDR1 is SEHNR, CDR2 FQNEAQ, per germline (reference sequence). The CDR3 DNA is TGTGCCAGCAGTTCTAGCGGGACCTACACCGGGGAGCTGTTTTTT. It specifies CASSSSGTYTGELFF.

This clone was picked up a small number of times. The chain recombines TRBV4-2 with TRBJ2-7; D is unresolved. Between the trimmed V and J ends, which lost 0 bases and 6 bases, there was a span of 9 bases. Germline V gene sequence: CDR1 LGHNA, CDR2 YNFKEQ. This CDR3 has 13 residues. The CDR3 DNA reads TGTGCCAGCAGCCAAGATAGGCCAGGCGAGCAGTACTTC. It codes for CASSQDRPGEQYF.

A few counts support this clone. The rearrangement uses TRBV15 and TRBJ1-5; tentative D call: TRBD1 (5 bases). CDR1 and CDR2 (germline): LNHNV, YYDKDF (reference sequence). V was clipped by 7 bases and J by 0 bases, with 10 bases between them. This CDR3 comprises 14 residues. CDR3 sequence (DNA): TGTGCCACCAAAGAGGGGTATAGCAATCAGCCCCAGCATTTT. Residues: CATKEGYSNQPQHF. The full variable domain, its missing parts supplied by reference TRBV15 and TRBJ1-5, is DAMVIQNPRYQVTQFGKPVTLSCSQTLNHNVMYWYQQKSSQAPKLLFHYYDKDFNNEADTPDNFQSRRPNTSFCFLDIRSPGLGDTAMYLCATKEGYSNQPQHFGDGTRLSIL.

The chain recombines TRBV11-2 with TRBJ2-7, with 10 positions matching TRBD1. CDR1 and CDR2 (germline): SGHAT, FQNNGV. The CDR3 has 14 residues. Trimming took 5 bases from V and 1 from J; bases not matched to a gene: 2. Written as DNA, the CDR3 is TGTGCCAGCAGCAGGGGACAGGGGTCCTACGAGCAGTACTTC. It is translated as CASSRGQGSYEQYF.

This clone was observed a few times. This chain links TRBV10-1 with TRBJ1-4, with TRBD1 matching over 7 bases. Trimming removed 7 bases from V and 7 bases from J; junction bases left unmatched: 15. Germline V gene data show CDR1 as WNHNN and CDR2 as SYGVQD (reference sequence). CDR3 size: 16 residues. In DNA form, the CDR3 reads TGCGCCAGCAACCGGGACAGTGAGTGGGGGGTTGAAAAACTGTTTTTT. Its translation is CASNRDSEWGVEKLFF.

This chain's CDR3 is CASRSTSGDYNEQFF. For the CDR3, the DNA is TGTGCCAGCAGAAGTACTAGCGGGGATTACAATGAGCAGTTCTTC. The chain recombines TRBV6-1 with TRBJ2-1; 10 nucleotides agree with TRBD2. CDR1 is MNHNS, CDR2 SASEGT, per germline. V gave up 6 bases and J gave up 4 bases; unmatched junction bases: 6. The CDR3 is 15 residues long.

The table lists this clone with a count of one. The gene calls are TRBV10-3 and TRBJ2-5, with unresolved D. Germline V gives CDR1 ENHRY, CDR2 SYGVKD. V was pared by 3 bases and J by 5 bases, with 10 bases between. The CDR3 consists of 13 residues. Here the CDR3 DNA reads TGTGCCATCAGTGATGGGGAAAGGGAGACCCAGTACTTC. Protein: CAISDGERETQYF.

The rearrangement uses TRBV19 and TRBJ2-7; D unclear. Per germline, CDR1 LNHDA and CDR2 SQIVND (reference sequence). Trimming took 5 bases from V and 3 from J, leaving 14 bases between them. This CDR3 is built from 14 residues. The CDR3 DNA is TGTGCCAGTAGTCCTCGTCGGTGGGACTACGAGCAGTACTTC. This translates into CASSPRRWDYEQYF.

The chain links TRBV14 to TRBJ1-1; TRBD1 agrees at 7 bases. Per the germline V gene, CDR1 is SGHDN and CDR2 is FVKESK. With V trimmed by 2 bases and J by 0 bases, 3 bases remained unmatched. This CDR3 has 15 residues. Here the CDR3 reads CASSQKTGLNTEAFF. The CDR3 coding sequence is TGTGCCAGCAGCCAAAAGACAGGGTTGAACACTGAAGCTTTCTTT.

The CDR3, as DNA: TGTGCCAGTAGTATAGATCAGGCATCTAAGAGGAGCAATCAGCCCCAGCATTTT. Residues: CASSIDQASKRSNQPQHF. J is TRBJ1-5 and V is TRBV19, with D unclear. Germline CDR1 is LNHDA and CDR2 is SQIVND (reference sequence). Trimming left V 0 bases short and J 1 base short, with 16 bases between. The CDR3 runs to 18 residues.

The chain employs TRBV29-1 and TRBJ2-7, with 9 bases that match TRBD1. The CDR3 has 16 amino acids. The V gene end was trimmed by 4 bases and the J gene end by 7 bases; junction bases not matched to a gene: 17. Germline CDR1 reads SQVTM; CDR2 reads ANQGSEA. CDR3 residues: CSVGAQSHRGLFEQYF. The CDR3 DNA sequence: TGCAGCGTTGGGGCCCAGAGTCACAGGGGGCTCTTTGAGCAGTACTTC.

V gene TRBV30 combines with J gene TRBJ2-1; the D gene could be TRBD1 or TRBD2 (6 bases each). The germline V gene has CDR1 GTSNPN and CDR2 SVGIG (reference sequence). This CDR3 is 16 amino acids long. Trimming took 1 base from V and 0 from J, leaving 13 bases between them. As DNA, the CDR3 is TGTGCCTGGAGTGGGGGGGCCGGAGGCTCCTACAATGAGCAGTTCTTC. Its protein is CAWSGGAGGSYNEQFF.

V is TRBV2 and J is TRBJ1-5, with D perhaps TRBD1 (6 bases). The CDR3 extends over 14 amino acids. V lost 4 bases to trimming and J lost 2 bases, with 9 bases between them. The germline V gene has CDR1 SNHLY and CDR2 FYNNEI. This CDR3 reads CASSGQARNQPQHF. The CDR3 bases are TGTGCCAGCAGTGGACAGGCCCGCAATCAGCCCCAGCATTTT.

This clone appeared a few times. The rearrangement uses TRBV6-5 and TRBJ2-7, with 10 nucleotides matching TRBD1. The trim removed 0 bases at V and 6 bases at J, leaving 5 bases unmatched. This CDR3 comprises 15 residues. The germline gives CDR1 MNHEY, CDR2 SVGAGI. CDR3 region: CASSYSTGGLGEQYF. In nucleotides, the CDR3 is TGTGCCAGCAGTTACTCGACAGGGGGCCTAGGCGAGCAGTACTTC.

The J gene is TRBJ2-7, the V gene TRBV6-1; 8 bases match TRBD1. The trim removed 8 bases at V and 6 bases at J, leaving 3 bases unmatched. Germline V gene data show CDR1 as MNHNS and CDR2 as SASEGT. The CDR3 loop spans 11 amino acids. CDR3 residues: CASQDRVEQYF. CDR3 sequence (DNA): TGTGCCAGCCAGGACAGGGTCGAGCAGTACTTC.

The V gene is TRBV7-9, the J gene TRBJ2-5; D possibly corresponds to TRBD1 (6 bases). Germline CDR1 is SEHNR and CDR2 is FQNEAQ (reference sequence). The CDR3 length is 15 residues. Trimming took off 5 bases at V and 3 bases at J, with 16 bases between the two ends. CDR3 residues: CASSDRVGHKETQYF. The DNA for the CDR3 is TGTGCCAGCAGCGATCGCGTGGGACATAAAGAGACCCAGTACTTC.

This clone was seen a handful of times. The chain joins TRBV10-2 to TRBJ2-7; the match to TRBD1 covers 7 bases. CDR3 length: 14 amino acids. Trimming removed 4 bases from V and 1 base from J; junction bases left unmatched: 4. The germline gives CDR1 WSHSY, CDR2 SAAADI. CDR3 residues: CASSADRVSYEQYF. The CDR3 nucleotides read TGCGCCAGCAGTGCAGACAGGGTGTCCTACGAGCAGTACTTC.

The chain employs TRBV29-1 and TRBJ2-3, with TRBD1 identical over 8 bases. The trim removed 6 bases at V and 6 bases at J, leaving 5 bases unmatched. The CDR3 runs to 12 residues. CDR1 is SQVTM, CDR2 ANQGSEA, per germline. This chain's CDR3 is CSVARTGDTQYF. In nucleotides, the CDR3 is TGCAGCGTAGCCCGGACAGGGGATACGCAGTATTTT.

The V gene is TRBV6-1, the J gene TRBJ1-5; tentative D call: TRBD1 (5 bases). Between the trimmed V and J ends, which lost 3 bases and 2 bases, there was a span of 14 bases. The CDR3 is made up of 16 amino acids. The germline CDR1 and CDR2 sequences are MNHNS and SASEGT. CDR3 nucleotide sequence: TGTGCCAGCAGTGACGCCTCCCGGGGGGGCAATCAGCCCCAGCATTTT. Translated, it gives CASSDASRGGNQPQHF.

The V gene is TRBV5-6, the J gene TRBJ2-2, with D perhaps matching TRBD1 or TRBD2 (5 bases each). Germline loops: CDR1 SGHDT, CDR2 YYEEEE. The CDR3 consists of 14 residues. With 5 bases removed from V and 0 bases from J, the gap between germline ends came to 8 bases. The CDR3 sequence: CASRGDANTGELFF. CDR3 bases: TGTGCCAGCAGGGGGGACGCGAACACCGGGGAGCTGTTTTTT.

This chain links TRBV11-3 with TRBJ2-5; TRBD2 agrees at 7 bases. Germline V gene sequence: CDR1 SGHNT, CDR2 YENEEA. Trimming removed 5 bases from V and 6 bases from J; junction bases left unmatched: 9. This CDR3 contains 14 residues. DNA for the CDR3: TGTGCCAGCAGCGCTGGGGGGACTACTAAGACCCAGTACTTC. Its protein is CASSAGGTTKTQYF.

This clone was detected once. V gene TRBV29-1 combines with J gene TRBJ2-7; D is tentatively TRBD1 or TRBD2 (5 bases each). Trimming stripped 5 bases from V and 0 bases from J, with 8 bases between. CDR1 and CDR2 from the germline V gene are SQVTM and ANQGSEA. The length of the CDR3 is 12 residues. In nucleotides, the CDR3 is TGCAGCGTTCGGGACGGCTCCTACGAGCAGTACTTC. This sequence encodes CSVRDGSYEQYF.

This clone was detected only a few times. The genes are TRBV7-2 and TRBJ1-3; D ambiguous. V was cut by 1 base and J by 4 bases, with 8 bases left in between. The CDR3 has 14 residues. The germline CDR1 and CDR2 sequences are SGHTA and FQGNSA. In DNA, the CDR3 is TGTGCCAGCAGCTTAGGGCTAGAGGGAAACACCATATATTTT. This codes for CASSLGLEGNTIYF.

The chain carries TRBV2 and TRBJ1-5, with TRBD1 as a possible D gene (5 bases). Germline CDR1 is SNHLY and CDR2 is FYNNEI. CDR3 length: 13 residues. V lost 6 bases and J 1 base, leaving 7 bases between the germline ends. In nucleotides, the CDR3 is TGTGCCAGCAGCCGGGACAGCAATCAGCCCCAGCATTTT. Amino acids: CASSRDSNQPQHF. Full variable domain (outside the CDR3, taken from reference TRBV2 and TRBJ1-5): EPEVTQTPSHQVTQMGQEVILRCVPISNHLYFYWYRQILGQKVEFLVSFYNNEISEKSEIFDDQFSVERPDGSNFTLKIRSTKLEDSAMYFCASSRDSNQPQHFGDGTRLSIL.

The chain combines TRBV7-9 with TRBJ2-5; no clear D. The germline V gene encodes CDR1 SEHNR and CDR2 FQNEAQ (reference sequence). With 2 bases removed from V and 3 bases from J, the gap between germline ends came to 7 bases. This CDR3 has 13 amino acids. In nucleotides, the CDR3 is TGTGCCAGCAGCTTATACGGAGAAGAGACCCAGTACTTC. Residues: CASSLYGEETQYF.

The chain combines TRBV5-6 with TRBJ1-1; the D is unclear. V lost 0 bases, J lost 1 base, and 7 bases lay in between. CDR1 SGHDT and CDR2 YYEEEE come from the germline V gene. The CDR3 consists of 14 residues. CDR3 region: CASSLGRSNTEAFF. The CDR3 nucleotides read TGTGCCAGCAGCTTGGGACGATCGAACACTGAAGCTTTCTTT.

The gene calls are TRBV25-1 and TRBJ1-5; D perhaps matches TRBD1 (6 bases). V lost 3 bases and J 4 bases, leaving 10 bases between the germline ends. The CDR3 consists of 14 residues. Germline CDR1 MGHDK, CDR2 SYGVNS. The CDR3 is CASSEAGDNQPQHF. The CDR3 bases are TGTGCCAGCAGTGAGGCAGGGGATAATCAGCCCCAGCATTTT.